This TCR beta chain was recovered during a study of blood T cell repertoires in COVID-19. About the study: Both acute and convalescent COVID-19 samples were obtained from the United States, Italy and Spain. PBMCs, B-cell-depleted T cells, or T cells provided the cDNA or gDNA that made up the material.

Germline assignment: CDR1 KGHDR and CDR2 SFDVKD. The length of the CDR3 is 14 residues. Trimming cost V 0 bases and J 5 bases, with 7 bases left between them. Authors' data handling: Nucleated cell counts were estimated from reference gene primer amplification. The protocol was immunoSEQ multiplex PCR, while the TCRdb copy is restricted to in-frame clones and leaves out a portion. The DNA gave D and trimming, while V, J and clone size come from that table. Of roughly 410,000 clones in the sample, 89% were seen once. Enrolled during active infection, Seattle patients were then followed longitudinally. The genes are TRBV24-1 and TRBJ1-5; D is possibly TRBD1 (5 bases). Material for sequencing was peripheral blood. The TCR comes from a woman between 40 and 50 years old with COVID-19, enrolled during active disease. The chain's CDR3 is CATSDLRGDQPQHF. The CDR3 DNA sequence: TGTGCCACCAGTGATTTGAGGGGCGATCAGCCCCAGCATTTT.